This passage covers 22 T cell receptor beta chains from one sample sequenced in a study of cytomegalovirus exposure and HLA in healthy donors. 60 Vbeta and 13 Jbeta primers were used in PCR. Repertoires were generated with immunoSEQ multiplex PCR, while TCRdb's copy carries only in-frame clones and drops some. The table records about 37,000 clones, roughly 76% of them present only once. Material for sequencing was PBMCs. The receptor source for this set is a woman aged 35 to 49 in good health and CMV-seronegative.

In its sample, this clone was seen once. This chain joins TRBV4-1 and TRBJ2-5; D might be TRBD1 (6 bases). V was trimmed by 0 bases and J by 4 bases, leaving 12 bases between them. From germline, CDR1 is MGHRA and CDR2 YSYEKL. The CDR3 extends over 15 amino acids. CDR3 bases: TGCGCCAGCAGCCAAGATCCTTCCAGGGGAGAGACCCAGTACTTC. Its protein is CASSQDPSRGETQYF.

The chain combines TRBV2 with TRBJ2-7; D ambiguous. The CDR3 is 13 residues long. Trimming took 0 bases from V and 6 from J, leaving 9 bases between them. CDR1 is SNHLY, CDR2 FYNNEI, per germline. For the CDR3, the DNA is TGTGCCAGCAGTGAAGCCCGGGTAAGCGAGCAGTACGTC. Protein sequence: CASSEARVSEQYV.

The chain joins TRBV5-1 to TRBJ1-6; 9 nucleotides agree with TRBD1. The germline V gene encodes CDR1 SGHRS and CDR2 YFSETQ. The J segment lost 6 bases and the V segment lost 4 bases, leaving 14 bases of the junction unmatched. This CDR3 is built from 18 residues. The CDR3 nucleotides are TGCGCCAGCAGCCCAAGGACAGGGGCCTCAGAAATTAATTCACCCCTCCACTTT. Translating gives CASSPRTGASEINSPLHF.

The CDR3: CASSYRGGAGNTIYF. As DNA, the CDR3 is TGTGCCAGCAGTTACCGAGGGGGGGCTGGAAACACCATATATTTT. The chain couples TRBV6-5 to TRBJ1-3; D might be TRBD1 (6 bases). CDR1 and CDR2 from the germline V gene are MNHEY and SVGAGI. There are 15 residues in the CDR3. Trimming removed 2 bases at V and 2 bases at J, with 10 bases between.

The chain has TRBV19 and TRBJ2-6; the D gene is possibly TRBD1 (6 bases). V lost 5 bases to trimming and J lost 0 bases, with 14 bases between them. There are 17 residues in the CDR3. CDR1 is LNHDA, CDR2 SQIVND, per germline (reference sequence). CDR3 DNA sequence: TGTGCCAGTAGTCCGGACAGAAAAGCCTCTGGGGCCAACGTCCTGACTTTC. Protein sequence: CASSPDRKASGANVLTF. The whole variable domain, filled in from reference TRBV19 and TRBJ2-6, reads DGGITQSPKYLFRKEGQNVTLSCEQNLNHDAMYWYRQDPGQGLRLIYYSQIVNDFQKGDIAEGYSVSREKKESFPLTVTSAQKNPTAFYLCASSPDRKASGANVLTFGAGSRLTVL.

The J gene is TRBJ2-7, the V gene TRBV5-4; D perhaps matches TRBD1 (6 bases). Trimming took 5 bases from V and 5 from J, leaving 14 bases between them. The CDR3 has 13 residues. Germline loops: CDR1 SGHNT, CDR2 YYREEE (reference sequence). The CDR3 loop reads CASSIQGNHEQYF. The CDR3 DNA follows: TGTGCCAGCAGTATACAGGGAAACCACGAGCAGTACTTC.

This clone was seen once. This chain connects TRBV28 to TRBJ1-2; D gene unclear. Germline V gene sequence: CDR1 MDHEN, CDR2 SYDVKM. Trimming stripped 3 bases from V and 0 bases from J, with 11 bases between. The CDR3 has 15 amino acids. The CDR3 nucleotides read TGTGCCAGCAGTTTCGGGGTTCCCTCTAACTATGGCTACACCTTC. This translates into CASSFGVPSNYGYTF.

The genes are TRBV7-2 and TRBJ2-2; tentative D call: TRBD1 (5 bases). This CDR3 has 18 residues. Germline assignment: CDR1 SGHTA and CDR2 FQGNSA. Trimming stripped 1 base from V and 4 bases from J, with 19 bases between. CDR3 region: CASSLGQGAGRITGELFF. The CDR3 DNA sequence: TGTGCCAGCAGCTTAGGGCAGGGTGCCGGAAGAATCACCGGGGAGCTGTTTTTT. Supplemented by reference TRBV7-2 and TRBJ2-2, the full variable domain reads GAGVSQSPSNKVTEKGKDVELRCDPISGHTALYWYRQSLGQGLEFLIYFQGNSAPDKSGLPSDRFSAERTGGSVSTLTIQRTQQEDSAVYLCASSLGQGAGRITGELFFGEGSRLTVL.

The gene calls are TRBV29-1 and TRBJ2-5; no firm D call. The CDR3 consists of 13 residues. The germline V and J ends were trimmed by 4 bases and 4 bases, with 13 bases remaining between them. The V gene's germline CDR1 is SQVTM and CDR2 ANQGSEA. The CDR3 sequence is CSVGRRLGETQYF. Written as DNA, the CDR3 is TGCAGCGTTGGGAGAAGATTGGGAGAGACCCAGTACTTC.

The chain recombines TRBV25-1 with TRBJ1-2, with unresolved D. CDR3 length: 12 amino acids. Germline values: CDR1 MGHDK, CDR2 SYGVNS. Trimming removed 6 bases from V and 4 bases from J, with 9 bases in between. The CDR3 loop reads CASRGSVYGYTF. DNA for the CDR3: TGTGCCAGCAGGGGGAGTGTCTATGGCTACACCTTC.

The chain joins TRBV5-5 to TRBJ1-5; the D gene is possibly TRBD1 (6 bases). Germline V gene lookup returns CDR1 SGHKS and CDR2 YYEKEE (reference sequence). V was trimmed by 1 base and J by 2 bases, leaving 10 bases between them. The length of the CDR3 is 15 residues. CDR3 bases: TGTGCCAGCAGCTTGTATGCAGGGGGCAATCAGCCCCAGCATTTT. Protein: CASSLYAGGNQPQHF. The full variable domain, with the rest looked up from reference TRBV5-5 and TRBJ1-5, is DAGVTQSPTHLIKTRGQQVTLRCSPISGHKSVSWYQQVLGQGPQFIFQYYEKEERGRGNFPDRFSARQFPNYSSELNVNALLLGDSALYLCASSLYAGGNQPQHFGDGTRLSIL.

V gene TRBV4-3 combines with J gene TRBJ1-1; no clear D gene. The CDR3 extends over 14 amino acids. V was trimmed by 3 bases and J by 6 bases, leaving 14 bases between them. Germline CDR1 and CDR2: LGHNA and YSLEER. The CDR3 DNA reads as TGCGCCAGCAGCCAGGAGACCCTTTTTCCTGAAGCTTTCTTT. Amino acids: CASSQETLFPEAFF.

The chain joins TRBV9 to TRBJ2-7; tentatively, D is TRBD1 (6 bases). The CDR3 has 15 residues. Germline values: CDR1 SGDLS, CDR2 YYNGEE. Trimming cost V 5 bases and J 9 bases, with 24 bases left between them. The CDR3 sequence: CASRTRRQVFLGQYV. CDR3 DNA: TGTGCCAGCAGGACGAGAAGACAGGTCTTTTTGGGGCAGTACGTC.

This clone was seen more than once but under ten times. The V gene is TRBV28, the J gene TRBJ1-2; D is unclear. The CDR3 runs to 12 residues. Trimming removed 2 bases at V and 4 bases at J, with 5 bases between. Germline values: CDR1 MDHEN, CDR2 SYDVKM. The DNA for the CDR3 is TGTGCCAGCAGTTTACGACTCTATGGCTACACCTTC. This translates into CASSLRLYGYTF.

V and J are TRBV6-5 and TRBJ1-2; the match to TRBD1 covers 8 bases. CDR3 size: 15 residues. Germline CDR1 and CDR2: MNHEY and SVGAGI. After removal of 0 bases from V and 2 bases from J, the junction contained 2 bases not matched to a gene. The CDR3, as DNA: TGTGCCAGCAGTTACTCGGGGACAGGCAACTATGGCTACACCTTC. Protein: CASSYSGTGNYGYTF.

This clone has only one observation. The J gene is TRBJ2-3, the V gene TRBV5-6, with TRBD2 identical over 8 bases. This CDR3 region has 16 residues. The germline V gene has CDR1 SGHDT and CDR2 YYEEEE. V shed 3 bases and J 5 bases; nucleotides not matched to a gene: 11. The CDR3 bases are TGTGCCAGCAGCTGGGATAGCGGGGCGCGGGTAGATACGCAGTATTTT. Amino acid sequence: CASSWDSGARVDTQYF.

The chain recombines TRBV9 with TRBJ2-2; 8 nucleotides agree with TRBD2. Germline V gives CDR1 SGDLS, CDR2 YYNGEE. The CDR3 is made up of 15 amino acids. Unmatched junction bases numbered 3, after V lost 1 base and J lost 4 bases. CDR3 in amino acids: CASSVTGGGTGELFF. The DNA for the CDR3 is TGTGCCAGCAGCGTAACGGGGGGGGGCACCGGGGAGCTGTTTTTT. The variable domain in full, with the rest retrieved from reference TRBV9 and TRBJ2-2, is DSGVTQTPKHLITATGQRVTLRCSPRSGDLSVYWYQQSLDQGLQFLIQYYNGEERAKGNILERFSAQQFPDLHSELNLSSLELGDSALYFCASSVTGGGTGELFFGEGSRLTVL.

This clone showed up just a few times. J is TRBJ2-7 and V is TRBV19, with TRBD1 as a possible D gene (5 bases). The CDR3 consists of 14 residues. CDR1 and CDR2 from the germline V gene are LNHDA and SQIVND (reference sequence). V lost 4 bases to trimming and J lost 0 bases, with 10 bases between them. The CDR3 region has the DNA TGTGCCAGTAGTAAACAGGCGGACTCCTACGAGCAGTACTTC. Translated, it gives CASSKQADSYEQYF. The whole variable domain, remainder taken from reference TRBV19 and TRBJ2-7, is DGGITQSPKYLFRKEGQNVTLSCEQNLNHDAMYWYRQDPGQGLRLIYYSQIVNDFQKGDIAEGYSVSREKKESFPLTVTSAQKNPTAFYLCASSKQADSYEQYFGPGTRLTVT.

This clone was seen a handful of times. This chain connects TRBV5-1 to TRBJ2-3; perhaps TRBD2 as D (5 bases). This CDR3 region has 17 residues. Trimming took 3 bases from V and 2 from J, leaving 19 bases between them. The germline gives CDR1 SGHRS, CDR2 YFSETQ. The DNA for the CDR3 is TGCGCCAGCAGCTCTGGTCCGGAGCGGTCTTTCACAGATACGCAGTATTTT. This codes for CASSSGPERSFTDTQYF.

The gene calls are TRBV27 and TRBJ2-7, with 7 bases aligning to TRBD1. CDR3 length: 13 residues. Germline V gene sequence: CDR1 MNHEY, CDR2 SMNVEV (reference sequence). With 5 bases clipped from V and 6 bases from J, the junction kept 7 bases outside the gene matches. CDR3 DNA sequence: TGTGCCAGCAGTAACCGACAGGGTAGCGAGCAGTACTTC. Its protein is CASSNRQGSEQYF.

V is TRBV5-6 and J is TRBJ1-3; D uncertain. Germline V gene lookup returns CDR1 SGHDT and CDR2 YYEEEE. There are 14 residues in the CDR3. The V end lost 1 base, the J end lost 2 bases, and 7 bases lay between the germline ends. CDR3 region: CASSLLSPGNTIYF. CDR3 sequence (DNA): TGTGCCAGCAGCTTGCTGTCCCCTGGAAACACCATATATTTT.

The chain combines TRBV2 with TRBJ2-1, with 9 bases matching TRBD1. The CDR3 has 14 residues. The V gene's germline CDR1 is SNHLY and CDR2 FYNNEI. With 6 bases clipped from V and 4 bases from J, the junction kept 4 bases outside the gene matches. CDR3 in DNA: TGTGCCAGCAGCACGGGACAGGGTTACAATGAGCAGTTCTTC. Its translation: CASSTGQGYNEQFF.